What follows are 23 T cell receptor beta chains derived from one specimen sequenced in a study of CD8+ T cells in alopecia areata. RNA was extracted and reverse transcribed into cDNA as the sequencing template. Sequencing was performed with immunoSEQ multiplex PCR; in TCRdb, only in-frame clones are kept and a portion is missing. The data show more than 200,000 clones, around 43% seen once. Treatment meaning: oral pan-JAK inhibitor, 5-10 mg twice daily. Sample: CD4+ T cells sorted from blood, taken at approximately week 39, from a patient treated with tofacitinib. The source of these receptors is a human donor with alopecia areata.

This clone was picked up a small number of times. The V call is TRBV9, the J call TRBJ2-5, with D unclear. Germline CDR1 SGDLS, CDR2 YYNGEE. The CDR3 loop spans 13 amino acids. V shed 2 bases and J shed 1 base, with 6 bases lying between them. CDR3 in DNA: TGTGCCAGCAGCGTTAGGCTCCAAGAGACCCAGTACTTC. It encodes CASSVRLQETQYF.

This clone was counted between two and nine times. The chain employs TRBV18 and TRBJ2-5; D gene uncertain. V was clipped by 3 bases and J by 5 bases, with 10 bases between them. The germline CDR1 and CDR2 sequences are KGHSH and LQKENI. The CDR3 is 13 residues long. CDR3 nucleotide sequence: TGTGCCAGCTCACCGGAGCTCAGGGAGACCCAGTACTTC. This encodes CASSPELRETQYF.

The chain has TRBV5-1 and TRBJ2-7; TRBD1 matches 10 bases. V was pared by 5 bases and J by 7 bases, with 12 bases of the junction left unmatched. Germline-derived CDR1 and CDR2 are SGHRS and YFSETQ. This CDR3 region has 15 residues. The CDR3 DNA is TGCGCCAGCAGGCCCGTGGGGACAGGGGTAGGGGAGCAGTACTTC. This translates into CASRPVGTGVGEQYF.

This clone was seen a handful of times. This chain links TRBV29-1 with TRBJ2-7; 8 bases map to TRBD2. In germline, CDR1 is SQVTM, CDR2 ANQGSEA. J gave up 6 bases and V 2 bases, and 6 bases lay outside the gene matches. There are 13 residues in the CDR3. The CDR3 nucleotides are TGCAGCGTTGAACGGGAGGGCCTCGGCGAGCAGTACTTC. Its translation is CSVEREGLGEQYF.

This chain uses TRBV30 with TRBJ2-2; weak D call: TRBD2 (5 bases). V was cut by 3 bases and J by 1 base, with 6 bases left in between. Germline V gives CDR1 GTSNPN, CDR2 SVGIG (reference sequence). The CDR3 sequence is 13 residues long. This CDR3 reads CAWRSGNTGELFF. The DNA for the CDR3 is TGTGCCTGGAGGAGCGGGAACACCGGGGAGCTGTTTTTT.

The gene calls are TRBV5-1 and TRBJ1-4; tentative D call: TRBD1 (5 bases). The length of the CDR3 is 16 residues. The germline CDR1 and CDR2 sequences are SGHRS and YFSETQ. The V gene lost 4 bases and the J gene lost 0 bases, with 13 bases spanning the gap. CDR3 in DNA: TGCGCCAGCAGCCCCGGGACCTTCGCAACTAATGAAAAACTGTTTTTT. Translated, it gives CASSPGTFATNEKLFF.

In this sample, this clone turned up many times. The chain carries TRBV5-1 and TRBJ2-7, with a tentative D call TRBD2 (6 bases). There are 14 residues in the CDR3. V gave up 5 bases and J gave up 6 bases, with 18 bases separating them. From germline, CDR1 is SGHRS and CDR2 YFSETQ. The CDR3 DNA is TGCGCCAGCAGTCCGAGCGGGCTCCGGGGCGAGCAGTACTTC. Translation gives CASSPSGLRGEQYF.

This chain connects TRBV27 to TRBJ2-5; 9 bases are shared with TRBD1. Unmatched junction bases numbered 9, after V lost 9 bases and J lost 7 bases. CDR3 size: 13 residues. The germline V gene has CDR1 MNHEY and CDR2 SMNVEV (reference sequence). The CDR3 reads CASQDRGLGTQYF. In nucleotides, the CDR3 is TGTGCCAGTCAAGACAGGGGGTTGGGGACCCAGTACTTC.

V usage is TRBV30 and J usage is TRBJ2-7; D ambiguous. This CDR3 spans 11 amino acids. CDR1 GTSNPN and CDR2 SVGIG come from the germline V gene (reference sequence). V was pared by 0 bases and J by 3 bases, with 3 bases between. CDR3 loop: CAWSVHYEQYF. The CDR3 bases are TGTGCCTGGAGTGTACACTACGAGCAGTACTTC.

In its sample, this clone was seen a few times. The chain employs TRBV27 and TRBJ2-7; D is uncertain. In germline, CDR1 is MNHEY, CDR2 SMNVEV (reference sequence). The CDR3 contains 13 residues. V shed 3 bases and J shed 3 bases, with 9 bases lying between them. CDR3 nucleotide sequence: TGTGCCAGCAGTTTGGCACAGAGCTACGAGCAGTACTTC. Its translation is CASSLAQSYEQYF.

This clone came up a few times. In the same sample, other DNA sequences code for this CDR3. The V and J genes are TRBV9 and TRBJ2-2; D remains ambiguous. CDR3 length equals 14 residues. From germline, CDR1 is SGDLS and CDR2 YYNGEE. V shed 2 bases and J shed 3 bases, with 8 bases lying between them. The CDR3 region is CASSVVRDTGELFF. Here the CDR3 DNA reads TGTGCCAGCAGCGTTGTTCGTGACACCGGGGAGCTGTTTTTT.

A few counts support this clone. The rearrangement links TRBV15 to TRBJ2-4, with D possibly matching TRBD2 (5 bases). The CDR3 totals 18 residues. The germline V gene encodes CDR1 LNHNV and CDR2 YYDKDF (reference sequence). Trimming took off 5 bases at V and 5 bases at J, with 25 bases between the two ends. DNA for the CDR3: TGTGCCACCAGCCTCAGTTTTTCGGGGAAAGGATCGGAAAACATTCAGTACTTC. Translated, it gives CATSLSFSGKGSENIQYF. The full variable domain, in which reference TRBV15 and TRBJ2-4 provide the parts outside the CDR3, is DAMVIQNPRYQVTQFGKPVTLSCSQTLNHNVMYWYQQKSSQAPKLLFHYYDKDFNNEADTPDNFQSRRPNTSFCFLDIRSPGLGDTAMYLCATSLSFSGKGSENIQYFGAGTRLSVL.

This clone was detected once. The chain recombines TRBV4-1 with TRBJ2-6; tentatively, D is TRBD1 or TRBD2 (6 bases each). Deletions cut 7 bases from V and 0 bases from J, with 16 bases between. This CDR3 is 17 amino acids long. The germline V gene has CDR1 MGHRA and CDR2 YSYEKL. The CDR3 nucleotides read TGCGCCAGCAACCTGGGGGCTAGCGCCTCTGGGGCCAACGTCCTGACTTTC. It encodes CASNLGASASGANVLTF.

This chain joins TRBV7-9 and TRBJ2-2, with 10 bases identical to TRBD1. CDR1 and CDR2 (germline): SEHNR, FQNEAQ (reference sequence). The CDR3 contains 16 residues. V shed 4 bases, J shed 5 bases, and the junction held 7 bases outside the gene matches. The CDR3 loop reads CASSSGQGYKTGELFF. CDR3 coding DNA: TGTGCCAGCAGCTCGGGACAGGGGTACAAAACCGGGGAGCTGTTTTTT.

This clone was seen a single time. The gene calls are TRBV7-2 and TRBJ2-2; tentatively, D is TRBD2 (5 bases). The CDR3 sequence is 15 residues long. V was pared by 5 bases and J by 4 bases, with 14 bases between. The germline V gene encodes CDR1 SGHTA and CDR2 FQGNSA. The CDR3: CASSPEAGATGELFF. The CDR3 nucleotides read TGTGCCAGCAGCCCGGAGGCGGGTGCCACCGGGGAGCTGTTTTTT.

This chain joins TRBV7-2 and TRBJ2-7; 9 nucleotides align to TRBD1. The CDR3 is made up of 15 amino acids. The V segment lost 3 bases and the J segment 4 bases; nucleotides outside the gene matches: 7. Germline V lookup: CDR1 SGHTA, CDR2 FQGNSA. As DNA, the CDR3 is TGTGCCAGCAGCTTTAAGGGACAGGGTGGATACGAGCAGTACTTC. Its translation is CASSFKGQGGYEQYF.

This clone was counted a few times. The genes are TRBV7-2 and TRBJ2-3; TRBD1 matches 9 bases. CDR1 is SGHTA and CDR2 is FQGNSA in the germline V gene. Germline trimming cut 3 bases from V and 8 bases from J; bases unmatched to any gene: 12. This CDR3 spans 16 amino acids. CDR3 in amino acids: CASSFPGQGNFGTQYF. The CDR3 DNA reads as TGTGCCAGCAGCTTTCCGGGACAGGGAAATTTCGGTACGCAGTATTTT.

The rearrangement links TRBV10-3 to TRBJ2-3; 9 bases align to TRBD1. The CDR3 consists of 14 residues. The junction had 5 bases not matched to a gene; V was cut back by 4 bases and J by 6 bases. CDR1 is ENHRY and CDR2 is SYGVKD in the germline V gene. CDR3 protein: CAISGGQGFDTQYF. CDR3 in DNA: TGTGCCATCAGTGGGGGACAGGGTTTTGATACGCAGTATTTT.

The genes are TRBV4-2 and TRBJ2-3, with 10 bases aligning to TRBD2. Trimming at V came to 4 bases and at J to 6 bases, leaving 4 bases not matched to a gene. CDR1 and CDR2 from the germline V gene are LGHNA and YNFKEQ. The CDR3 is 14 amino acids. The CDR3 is CASSPSGRGDTQYF. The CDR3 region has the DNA TGTGCCAGCAGCCCGAGCGGGAGGGGCGATACGCAGTATTTT.

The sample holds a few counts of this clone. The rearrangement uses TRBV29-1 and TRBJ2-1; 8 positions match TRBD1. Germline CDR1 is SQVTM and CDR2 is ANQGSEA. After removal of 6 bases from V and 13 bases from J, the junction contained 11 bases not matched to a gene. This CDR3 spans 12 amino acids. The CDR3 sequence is CSVEYPGGLQFF. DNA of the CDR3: TGCAGCGTCGAATACCCAGGGGGCCTACAGTTCTTC.

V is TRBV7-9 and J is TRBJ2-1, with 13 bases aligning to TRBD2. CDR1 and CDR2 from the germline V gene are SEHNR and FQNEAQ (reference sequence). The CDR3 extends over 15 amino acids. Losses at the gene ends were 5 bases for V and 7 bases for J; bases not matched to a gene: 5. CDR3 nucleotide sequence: TGTGCCAGCAGCGGGACTAGCGGGATAGGGAATGAGCAGTTCTTC. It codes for CASSGTSGIGNEQFF.

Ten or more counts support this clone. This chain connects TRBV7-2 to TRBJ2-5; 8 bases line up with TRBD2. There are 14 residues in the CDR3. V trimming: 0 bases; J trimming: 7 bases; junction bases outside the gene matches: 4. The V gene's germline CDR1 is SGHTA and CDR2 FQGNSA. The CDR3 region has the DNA TGTGCCAGCAGCTTAGCGCCCAGCGGGGGGACCCAGTACTTC. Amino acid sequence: CASSLAPSGGTQYF.

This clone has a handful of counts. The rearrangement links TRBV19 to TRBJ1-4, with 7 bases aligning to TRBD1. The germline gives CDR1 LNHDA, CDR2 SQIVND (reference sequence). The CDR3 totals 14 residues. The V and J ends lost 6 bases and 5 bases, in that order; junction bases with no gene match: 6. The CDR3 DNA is TGTGCCAGTAGACGGGACAGTCCGAATGAAAAACTGTTTTTT. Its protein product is CASRRDSPNEKLFF.